Presented here are 32 T cell receptor beta chains from one specimen sequenced in a study of read filtering for tumor transcriptome and immune sequencing. This library used roughly 430 ng RNA and molecular barcoded adaptors spanning alpha/delta and beta/gamma chains. TCRdb re-analysed the reads in MiXCR, keeping a single row per CDR3 protein. The table has tens of thousands of distinct CDR3 sequences, under 25% seen once. The sample comprised a population of CD138-negative cells sorted from bone marrow. These receptors all come from a donor at least 40 years old with multiple myeloma.

This clonotype has a count of ten or more. The rearrangement joins TRBV29-1 to TRBJ1-4; weak D call: TRBD1 (6 bases). This CDR3 region has 14 residues. V lost 7 bases, J lost 7 bases, and 19 bases lay in between. Germline lookup yields CDR1 SQVTM and CDR2 ANQGSEA. This CDR3 reads CSARGGGLGEKLFF. The DNA of the CDR3 is TGCAGCGCCCGAGGGGGGGGCCTTGGTGAAAAACTGTTTTTT.

This clonotype showed up many times. A junction boundary mismatches the germline segment, possibly from a read error. The rearrangement uses TRBV28 and TRBJ2-7; a weak D match, TRBD2 (6 bases). The V gene's germline CDR1 is MDHEN and CDR2 SYDVKM. The length of the CDR3 is 13 residues. In nucleotides, the CDR3 is TGTGCCAGCAGTCACCCCCCGGACTACGGGCAGTACTTC. Its protein is CASSHPPDYGQYF.

This clonotype has a count of ten or more. J is TRBJ2-3 and V is TRBV28; 9 bases align to TRBD2. V gave up 3 bases and J gave up 1 base; unmatched junction bases: 5. Germline assignment: CDR1 MDHEN and CDR2 SYDVKM. The CDR3 has 16 amino acids. The CDR3 sequence: CASSFILAGGTDTQYF. The DNA for the CDR3 is TGTGCCAGCAGTTTTATCTTAGCGGGAGGCACAGATACGCAGTATTTT.

This clonotype was recorded at least ten times. The rearrangement links TRBV13 to TRBJ2-2; 8 positions agree with TRBD2. V was clipped by 11 bases and J by 3 bases; unmatched bases: 5. The CDR3 totals 13 residues. CDR1 and CDR2 (germline): PRHDT, FYEKMQ (reference sequence). The CDR3, as DNA: TGTGCCGCTAAAGCGGGAGACACCGGGGAGCTGTTTTTT. The encoded protein is CAAKAGDTGELFF.

This clonotype has a count of ten or more. The chain combines TRBV6-2 or TRBV6-3 with TRBJ2-5; weak D call: TRBD2 (5 bases). CDR1 and CDR2 (germline): MNHEY, SVGEGT. Trimming pared 6 bases from V and 5 bases from J, leaving 10 bases between. This CDR3 is 12 amino acids long. The CDR3 bases are TGTGCCAGCAGCCCAATAGCGGAGACCCAGTACTTC. It is translated as CASSPIAETQYF.

The sample holds many counts of this clonotype. This chain uses TRBV14 with TRBJ2-3; D is ambiguous. This CDR3 has 12 amino acids. Trimming pared 0 bases from V and 7 bases from J, leaving 5 bases between. The germline gives CDR1 SGHDN, CDR2 FVKESK. CDR3 amino acids: CASSQEQYTQYF. The CDR3 nucleotides are TGTGCCAGCAGCCAAGAACAATATACGCAGTATTTT.

This clonotype turned up a few times. The V gene is TRBV6-5, the J gene TRBJ2-7; perhaps D is TRBD1 or TRBD2 (6 bases each). This CDR3 contains 16 residues. The ends were cut back, 5 bases at V and 2 bases at J, with 19 bases in the middle. Germline V gene data show CDR1 as MNHEY and CDR2 as SVGAGI. CDR3 loop: CASSHGGGKRTYEQYF. The CDR3 DNA follows: TGTGCCAGCAGTCACGGGGGCGGGAAGAGGACCTACGAGCAGTACTTC.

This clonotype was seen a single time. This chain connects TRBV5-1 to TRBJ2-7, with D possibly being TRBD1 or TRBD2 (5 bases each). The CDR3 is 14 amino acids. The ends were cut back, 10 bases at V and 5 bases at J, with 22 bases in the middle. Germline V gene sequence: CDR1 SGHRS, CDR2 YFSETQ. CDR3 loop: CAGSEGFMRNEQYF. The CDR3, as DNA: TGCGCCGGCTCCGAGGGGTTTATGAGGAACGAGCAGTACTTC.

This clonotype has ten or more counts. The rearrangement joins TRBV5-4 to TRBJ2-3; D uncertain. Germline CDR1 is SGHNT and CDR2 is YYREEE (reference sequence). The CDR3 has 15 residues. V lost 3 bases to trimming and J lost 2 bases, with 13 bases between them. CDR3 in amino acids: CASSSDLNPTDTQYF. DNA of the CDR3: TGTGCCAGCAGCTCCGACCTAAACCCCACAGATACGCAGTATTTT. Full variable domain (remainder filled in from reference TRBV5-4 and TRBJ2-3): ETGVTQSPTHLIKTRGQQVTLRCSSQSGHNTVSWYQQALGQGPQFIFQYYREEENGRGNFPPRFSGLQFPNYSSELNVNALELDDSALYLCASSSDLNPTDTQYFGPGTRLTVL.

This clonotype has a count of ten or more. The rearrangement joins TRBV11-2 to TRBJ2-7; 7 positions match TRBD1. The CDR3 is made up of 14 amino acids. Per the germline V gene, CDR1 is SGHAT and CDR2 is FQNNGV. Trimming at V came to 6 bases and at J to 3 bases, leaving 8 bases not matched to a gene. The CDR3 protein is CASRSGQVGYEQYF. CDR3 nucleotides: TGTGCCAGCAGGAGCGGACAGGTGGGCTACGAGCAGTACTTC.

In the case of this clonotype: A read error is possible here, since a much larger clone lies one base away. This chain joins TRBV3-1 and TRBJ2-7; tentatively, D is TRBD2 (6 bases). This CDR3 comprises 15 residues. CDR1 LGHDT and CDR2 YNNKEL come from the germline V gene (reference sequence). Trimming stripped 1 base from V and 3 bases from J, with 13 bases between. In DNA, the CDR3 is TGTGCCAGCAGCCAAGGGTCTAGCGCGCTCTACGAGCAGTACTTC. It translates to CASSQGSSALYEQYF.

Details on this clonotype: Because the CDR3 is missing its conserved closing phenylalanine or tryptophan, this is likely a read error. This sequence joins TRBV11-3 and TRBJ2-1; D uncertain. Germline CDR1 SGHNT, CDR2 YENEEA. The CDR3 covers 16 residues. The CDR3 protein is CSSSTAALGSYNEQFC. CDR3 bases: TGTTCCAGCAGCACTGCTGCCCTTGGGTCCTACAATGAGCAGTTCTGC.

Comments on this clonotype: Given a far larger clone just one base away, this is likely a sequencing read error. The CDR3 ends on some other residue instead of the conserved phenylalanine or tryptophan, so this is likely a read error. DNA for the CDR3: TGTGCCAGCAGCTTACGGGCCTCGAGGGCCTACAATGAGCAGTTCCTC. Amino acid sequence: CASSLRASRAYNEQFL. This rearrangement joins TRBV7-2 to TRBJ2-1; D is possibly TRBD2 (5 bases). This CDR3 comprises 16 residues. Germline CDR1 reads SGHTA; CDR2 reads FQGNSA. V lost 2 bases, J lost 2 bases, and 13 bases lay in between.

This clonotype has a count of ten or more. V usage is TRBV5-1 and J usage is TRBJ2-7, with 7 positions matching TRBD2. The CDR3 loop spans 15 amino acids. V shed 0 bases, J shed 4 bases, and the junction held 7 bases outside the gene matches. From germline, CDR1 is SGHRS and CDR2 YFSETQ. CDR3 in amino acids: CASSLEGLAEYEQYF. The CDR3 coding sequence is TGCGCCAGCAGCTTGGAGGGCCTAGCGGAGTACGAGCAGTACTTC.

At least ten counts were recorded for this clonotype. The genes are TRBV11-1 and TRBJ2-7; 7 bases line up with TRBD1. The V and J ends lost 4 bases and 2 bases, in that order; junction bases with no gene match: 2. Germline V lookup: CDR1 SGHAT, CDR2 FQDESV (reference sequence). CDR3 length equals 13 residues. The CDR3 sequence: CASSWGTAYEQYF. In nucleotides, the CDR3 is TGTGCCAGCAGCTGGGGGACAGCCTACGAGCAGTACTTC.

This chain uses TRBV18 with TRBJ1-5; D might be TRBD1 (5 bases). There are 14 residues in the CDR3. V shed 1 base and J shed 9 bases, with 13 bases lying between them. Germline V gene lookup returns CDR1 KGHSH and CDR2 LQKENI. The CDR3 region is CASSPQGPKRPQHF. The CDR3 coding sequence is TGTGCCAGCTCACCACAGGGGCCGAAGCGGCCCCAGCATTTT.

This clonotype was picked up many times. The chain combines TRBV5-1 with TRBJ2-7, with a tentative D call TRBD1 (5 bases). CDR1 is SGHRS, CDR2 YFSETQ, per germline. The CDR3 loop spans 15 amino acids. The V end was cut by 2 bases, the J end by 2 bases, with 14 bases between. This CDR3 is CASSFGRGSTYEQYF. CDR3 nucleotides: TGCGCCAGCAGCTTTGGAAGGGGATCCACCTACGAGCAGTACTTC.

Comment on this clonotype: The junction shows a germline mismatch at one end, possibly a read error. The V gene is TRBV7-8, the J gene TRBJ1-1, with D uncertain. Germline V gives CDR1 SGHVS, CDR2 FQNEAQ. The CDR3 consists of 14 residues. For the CDR3, the DNA is TGTACCAGCAGCTTACCGGTAGGGAACACTGAAGCTTTCTTT. Its protein product is CTSSLPVGNTEAFF.

Only a few counts were recorded for this clonotype. A single base separates this from a much larger clone, so it may be a read error. V and J are TRBV20-1 and TRBJ1-1; TRBD1 agrees at 8 bases. Germline V CDR1 and CDR2: DFQATT, SNEGSKA (reference sequence). The CDR3 spans 16 residues. The CDR3 is CGARVAGTGKNTEAFF. CDR3 bases: TGCGGTGCTAGAGTCGCCGGGACAGGAAAGAACACTGAAGCTTTCTTT.

This clonotype showed up just once. Without the conserved terminal phenylalanine or tryptophan, this CDR3 likely stems from a read error. The DNA is omitted, as the CDR3 cannot be located on it reliably, and the CDR3 follows TCRdb's listing. This rearrangement joins TRBV15 to TRBJ2-5; TRBD1, the table's D call, was not compared with the DNA. The CDR3 spans 13 residues, counting both ends. CDR1 is LNHNV and CDR2 is YYDKDF in the germline V gene (reference sequence). CDR3 residues: CATSGRQQETRYL.

The CDR3 region has the DNA TGTGCCAGCTCACCATACCTCCTAGCGCAAGAGACCCAGTACTTC. Protein: CASSPYLLAQETQYF. This chain connects TRBV18 to TRBJ2-5; possible D gene TRBD2, 6 bases. The ends were cut back, 2 bases at V and 2 bases at J, with 12 bases in the middle. Germline lookup yields CDR1 KGHSH and CDR2 LQKENI. The CDR3 has 15 amino acids.

Details on this clonotype: Since a far larger clone is one base different, this is likely a read error. Here the CDR3 omits its conserved ending phenylalanine or tryptophan, so a read error is the likely source. CDR3 bases: TGTGCCAGCAGCTCAAGGATGGGGAATGAGCAGTTCTCC. Its translation is CASSSRMGNEQFS. The V call is TRBV25-1, the J call TRBJ2-1, with no clear D. V was pared by 6 bases and J by 7 bases, with 13 bases between. Germline lookup yields CDR1 MGHDK and CDR2 SYGVNS. This CDR3 comprises 13 residues.

Concerning this clonotype: The junction departs from germline at one end; a sequencing error may be responsible. J is TRBJ2-1 and V is TRBV6-6, with 9 bases that match TRBD2. Germline V gene data show CDR1 as MNHNY and CDR2 as SVGAGI (reference sequence). CDR3 length: 14 amino acids. The CDR3 nucleotides read TGTGCCAGCGCGGGAGGGGTTTCCTACAATGAGCAGTTCTTT. It translates to CASAGGVSYNEQFF.

As regards this clonotype: A far larger clone is a single base away, which makes a read error likely. The chain is built from TRBV4-1 and TRBJ1-6, with D unresolved. The end of the DNA fits TRBJ1-1 better, so the J call may be wrong. Germline CDR1 is MGHRA and CDR2 is YSYEKL. There are 14 residues in the CDR3. The CDR3 DNA is TGCGCCAGCAGCGCGCAAAGGTTGAGCACTGAAGCTTTCTTT. This gives the protein CASSAQRLSTEAFF.

This clonotype was picked up many times. The V and J genes are TRBV9 and TRBJ2-1; D gene uncertain. Germline CDR1 is SGDLS and CDR2 is YYNGEE. The CDR3 extends over 13 amino acids. The germline V and J ends were trimmed by 2 bases and 3 bases, with 6 bases remaining between them. The CDR3 spells CASSVNHYNEQFF. CDR3 in DNA: TGTGCCAGCAGCGTCAACCACTACAATGAGCAGTTCTTC.

This clonotype has a handful of counts. Possible read error: a much larger clone is one base away. The V gene is TRBV5-5, the J gene TRBJ2-7; 9 nucleotides align to TRBD1. Germline values: CDR1 SGHKS, CDR2 YYEKEE (reference sequence). The CDR3 has 16 amino acids. Trimming removed 4 bases from V and 2 bases from J; junction bases left unmatched: 10. CDR3 nucleotides: TGTGCCAGCAGCGGGCCCTTAGACAGGGGGACCTACGAGCAGTACTTC. It is translated as CASSGPLDRGTYEQYF. Full variable domain (outside the CDR3, taken from reference TRBV5-5 and TRBJ2-7): DAGVTQSPTHLIKTRGQQVTLRCSPISGHKSVSWYQQVLGQGPQFIFQYYEKEERGRGNFPDRFSARQFPNYSSELNVNALLLGDSALYLCASSGPLDRGTYEQYFGPGTRLTVT.

The CDR3 DNA reads TGCAGTGCTAGGCAGGTACTTGAGCAGTTCTTC. Translating gives CSARQVLEQFF. This sequence joins TRBV20-1 and TRBJ2-1; D is undetermined. The germline V and J ends were trimmed by 3 bases and 9 bases, with 9 bases remaining between them. The V gene's germline CDR1 is DFQATT and CDR2 SNEGSKA (reference sequence). The CDR3 contains 11 residues.

This clonotype was observed a few times. Possible read error: a much larger clone is one base away. J is TRBJ2-2 and V is TRBV15; perhaps D is TRBD1 or TRBD2 (5 bases each). The CDR3 is 15 amino acids. CDR1 is LNHNV, CDR2 YYDKDF, per germline (reference sequence). The CDR3 DNA reads TGTGCCACCAGCAGCCGAAGGGGAAACACCGGGGAGCCGTTTTTT. Its protein product is CATSSRRGNTGEPFF.

This clonotype has only one observation. The chain joins TRBV30 to TRBJ1-5; weak D call: TRBD1 (5 bases). The CDR3 covers 13 residues. Germline V lookup: CDR1 GTSNPN, CDR2 SVGIG (reference sequence). Trimming stripped 5 bases from V and 3 bases from J, with 11 bases between. In nucleotides, the CDR3 is TGTGCCTGGGCCGGGGCCATCAATCAGCCCCAGCATTTT. Translated: CAWAGAINQPQHF.

This clonotype was observed at least ten times. The chain has TRBV12-3 or TRBV12-4 and TRBJ2-1; D is ambiguous. Deletions cut 2 bases from V and 10 bases from J, with 9 bases between. The CDR3 runs 12 residues. CDR3 in amino acids: CASSLLVYEQFF. The CDR3 DNA sequence: TGTGCCAGCAGTTTACTCGTTTACGAGCAGTTCTTC.

This clonotype has more than one count but fewer than ten. The J gene is TRBJ2-2, the V gene TRBV11-1, with 11 bases fitting TRBD2. The CDR3 runs 18 residues. Germline V lookup: CDR1 SGHAT, CDR2 FQDESV (reference sequence). Trimming removed 5 bases from V and 7 bases from J; junction bases left unmatched: 15. Written as DNA, the CDR3 is TGTGCCAGCAGCCCATTAACCCTATCGGGACTAGCGGTCGGGGAGCTGTTTTTT. Its protein product is CASSPLTLSGLAVGELFF.

This clonotype was seen ten or more times. The V gene is TRBV12-3 or TRBV12-4, the J gene TRBJ1-1; the match to TRBD1 covers 8 bases. The CDR3 runs 14 residues. J was trimmed by 0 bases and V by 6 bases; bases with no gene match: 3. The CDR3, as DNA: TGTGCCAGCAGCCGGACAGGGATGAACACTGAAGCTTTCTTT. This codes for CASSRTGMNTEAFF.